The 15 T cell receptor beta chains below come from one sample, sequenced in a study of T cell responses to AZD1222 COVID-19 vaccine. The data were produced by immunoSEQ multiplex PCR, yet TCRdb's version contains in-frame clones alone and is incomplete. The table shows 90,000 to 120,000 clones, with around nine tenths occurring only once. The input for sequencing was peripheral blood, taken 28 days after the second AZD1222 dose. These receptor sequences come from an adult who received the AZD1222 COVID-19 vaccine.

The chain employs TRBV6-5 and TRBJ1-1; D is uncertain. Trimming pared 5 bases from V and 0 bases from J, leaving 13 bases between. This CDR3 is 15 amino acids long. Germline CDR1 MNHEY, CDR2 SVGAGI. The CDR3 sequence: CASSRHTGVNTEAFF. The DNA for the CDR3 is TGTGCCAGCAGTCGACATACCGGGGTGAACACTGAAGCTTTCTTT.

V and J are TRBV6-5 and TRBJ1-5; tentative D call: TRBD1 (6 bases). The CDR3 has 13 residues. Deletions cut 6 bases from V and 3 bases from J, with 9 bases between. CDR1 and CDR2 (germline): MNHEY, SVGAGI. CDR3 nucleotides: TGTGCCAGCAGGCGACAGGACAATCAGCCCCAGCATTTT. Amino acid sequence: CASRRQDNQPQHF.

This clone was detected only once. The chain combines TRBV4-1 with TRBJ2-7, with 8 positions matching TRBD1. Germline loops: CDR1 MGHRA, CDR2 YSYEKL. There are 15 residues in the CDR3. After removal of 0 bases from V and 2 bases from J, the junction contained 3 bases not matched to a gene. The CDR3 nucleotides read TGCGCCAGCAGCCAAGAGGGGGACAGGCCCTACGAGCAGTACTTC. Protein sequence: CASSQEGDRPYEQYF.

This clone has just one count. The chain recombines TRBV6-5 with TRBJ2-7; D may match TRBD1 or TRBD2 (5 bases each). CDR3 length: 13 residues. From germline, CDR1 is MNHEY and CDR2 SVGAGI. V shed 10 bases and J shed 3 bases, with 16 bases lying between them. The CDR3 DNA is TGTGCCACCCGGGACGGATTATTCTACGAGCAGTACTTC. Protein: CATRDGLFYEQYF.

This clone appeared a few times. The chain is built from TRBV7-9 and TRBJ1-5; 7 positions match TRBD1. Trimming removed 5 bases from V and 1 base from J; junction bases left unmatched: 14. This CDR3 region has 18 residues. The V gene's germline CDR1 is SEHNR and CDR2 FQNEAQ (reference sequence). CDR3 in amino acids: CASSPYTGVEGSNQPQHF. In DNA form, the CDR3 reads TGTGCCAGCAGCCCCTATACAGGGGTTGAGGGAAGCAATCAGCCCCAGCATTTT.

V and J are TRBV7-9 and TRBJ2-7; D call uncertain. The CDR3 has 14 amino acids. Deletions cut 7 bases from V and 2 bases from J, with 15 bases between. Germline CDR1 and CDR2: SEHNR and FQNEAQ (reference sequence). The CDR3 is CASNTAGVPYEQYF. The CDR3 bases are TGTGCCAGCAACACAGCAGGAGTCCCCTACGAGCAGTACTTC. Looking up the rest from reference TRBV7-9 and TRBJ2-7 gives the full variable domain: DTGVSQNPRHKITKRGQNVTFRCDPISEHNRLYWYRQTLGQGPEFLTYFQNEAQLEKSRLLSDRFSAERPKGSFSTLEIQRTEQGDSAMYLCASNTAGVPYEQYFGPGTRLTVT.

The J gene is TRBJ2-2, the V gene TRBV18; either TRBD1 or TRBD2 may fit D (5 bases each). CDR3 length: 15 residues. V lost 2 bases and J lost 4, with 11 bases in between. Germline CDR1 is KGHSH and CDR2 is LQKENI. The chain's CDR3 is CASSPFGTGTGELFF. The CDR3 DNA follows: TGTGCCAGCTCACCATTCGGGACGGGCACCGGGGAGCTGTTTTTT.

This sequence joins TRBV7-8 and TRBJ2-1, with TRBD2 as a possible D gene (6 bases). The CDR3 length is 16 residues. The V and J ends lost 5 bases and 4 bases respectively, with 18 bases between them. Germline CDR1 is SGHVS and CDR2 is FQNEAQ. For the CDR3, the DNA is TGTGCCAGCAGCCCTCGACTAGGCTCCCTTTACAATGAGCAGTTCTTC. This encodes CASSPRLGSLYNEQFF.

The V call is TRBV15, the J call TRBJ1-5, with D perhaps matching TRBD1 (5 bases). From germline, CDR1 is LNHNV and CDR2 YYDKDF (reference sequence). V lost 1 base, J lost 0 bases, and 10 bases lay in between. This CDR3 is built from 16 residues. The CDR3 sequence: CATSRGGTDSNQPQHF. For the CDR3, the DNA is TGTGCCACCAGCAGAGGAGGGACGGATAGCAATCAGCCCCAGCATTTT.

This sequence joins TRBV9 and TRBJ1-3; tentatively, D is TRBD1 (5 bases). The CDR3 is 17 residues long. V lost 3 bases, J lost 4 bases, and 20 bases lay in between. Germline CDR1 is SGDLS and CDR2 is YYNGEE. This chain's CDR3 is CASSAGQGPRSGNTIYF. CDR3 sequence (DNA): TGTGCCAGCAGCGCAGGACAAGGACCCCGCTCCGGAAACACCATATATTTT.

This clone counts as medium-sized (0.01 to 0.1%). The rearrangement uses TRBV4-2 and TRBJ2-7, with D possibly TRBD1 on 5 matching bases. This CDR3 has 15 residues. Germline values: CDR1 LGHNA, CDR2 YNFKEQ. Trimming shortened V by 0 bases and J by 6 bases, and 15 bases separated the two germline ends. Written as DNA, the CDR3 is TGTGCCAGCAGCCAAGATAGTAGGGTTAGGGGCGAGCAGTACTTC. Translation: CASSQDSRVRGEQYF.

This sequence joins TRBV9 and TRBJ2-1, with D unresolved. The CDR3 has 14 amino acids. Germline V gene data show CDR1 as SGDLS and CDR2 as YYNGEE. V lost 0 bases and J lost 5, with 9 bases in between. DNA of the CDR3: TGTGCCAGCAGCGTAGGAGGTCTGGACAATGAGCAGTTCTTC. This encodes CASSVGGLDNEQFF.

The chain uses TRBV28 and TRBJ2-7; either TRBD1 or TRBD2 may supply D (6 bases each). Trimming took off 2 bases at V and 2 bases at J, with 10 bases between the two ends. The CDR3 runs to 14 residues. Germline V CDR1 and CDR2: MDHEN, SYDVKM. The CDR3 DNA follows: TGTGCCAGCAGTTTACTTAGGGGGGCCTACGAGCAGTACTTC. It specifies CASSLLRGAYEQYF.

The CDR3 region has the DNA TGTGCCAGCAGCCGCTTGGGGGGGAGCTCCTATAATTCACCCCTCCACTTT. This gives the protein CASSRLGGSSYNSPLHF. The V call is TRBV11-2, the J call TRBJ1-6, with D possibly TRBD1 on 5 matching bases. The V end was cut by 5 bases, the J end by 0 bases, with 14 bases between. The germline CDR1 and CDR2 sequences are SGHAT and FQNNGV. The CDR3 contains 17 residues.

This chain connects TRBV27 to TRBJ2-1; a weak D match, TRBD2 (5 bases). CDR3 size: 14 residues. V was shortened by 3 bases and J by 4 bases, with 10 bases between the two germline ends. Germline V gene sequence: CDR1 MNHEY, CDR2 SMNVEV (reference sequence). CDR3 in amino acids: CASSLGAKYNEQFF. The CDR3 nucleotides read TGTGCCAGCAGTTTGGGAGCGAAGTACAATGAGCAGTTCTTC.